This TCR beta chain comes out of a study of CD8 T cells in ankylosing spondylitis. Overall study findings and caveats: Clones tied to disease were said to be significantly enriched in matched ankylosing spondylitis synovial fluid. Past studies reported some motif variants in reactive arthritis synovial fluid and blood. Apparently characteristic of ankylosing spondylitis blood was a TCR beta motif (eight highly homologous variants). As for the disease-linked clones, they showed a CD8+ phenotype and occurred at relatively low frequencies in peripheral blood.

Preparation of TCR beta libraries was done by quantitative 5'-RACE with molecular barcodes. MiXCR, applied by TCRdb to the 5' RACE reads, yields one record per CDR3 protein. The sample contains more than 300,000 distinct CDR3 sequences, 6.5% to 10% of which appear only once. Germline values: CDR1 SGHKS, CDR2 YYEKEE (reference sequence). Trimming stripped 0 bases from V and 0 bases from J, with 10 bases between. CDR3 length: 16 amino acids. Only a few counts were recorded for this clonotype. Its specificity is unknown. This rearrangement joins TRBV5-5 to TRBJ1-3, with D tentatively TRBD1 (5 bases). The receptor was isolated from a male donor with ankylosing spondylitis. Sequencing was carried out using blood, either unsorted or a sorted T cell fraction (not recorded which). The CDR3 coding sequence is TGTGCCAGCAGCTTGGGACAGCCTTCCTCTGGAAACACCATATATTTT. This sequence encodes CASSLGQPSSGNTIYF.